This T cell receptor beta chain was observed in a study of cytomegalovirus exposure and HLA in healthy donors. About the study: Most genotyped donors, around 86% of more than 300, had Caucasian-associated genetic ancestry. Overall study results and limits: In presence/absence analyses, roughly uniform sequencing depth across donors was assumed. Judged likely to be a sequencing artifact was a cluster of highly shared sequence variants.

While unrecorded immune exposures were likely, the donors were nominally healthy when sampled. Turning to this clone: Its target is unknown.

The PCR made use of 60 Vbeta and 13 Jbeta primers. This table comes from immunoSEQ multiplex PCR, and its TCRdb copy is limited to in-frame clones, with some not included. The sample records about 140,000 clones, approximately 86% being singletons. V dropped 3 bases and J dropped 1; count of bases not matched to a gene: 10. Germline V gene lookup returns CDR1 KGHSH and CDR2 LQKENI. The CDR3 extends over 20 amino acids. Sequenced sample: PBMCs. This TCR was sampled from a woman between 35 and 50 years old in good health and CMV-seronegative. The V gene is TRBV18, the J gene TRBJ2-1; 15 bases map to TRBD2. The CDR3 bases are TGTGCCAGCTCACCGGATGGACTAGCGGGAGGGTTCGAGTCCTACAATGAGCAGTTCTTC. Translating gives CASSPDGLAGGFESYNEQFF.